Listed here is a single T cell receptor beta chain. The data stem from a study of blood T cell repertoires in COVID-19. Study-wide background: Spain, Italy and the United States supplied samples that represented acute and convalescent COVID-19. T cells, B-cell-depleted T cells, or PBMCs supplied cDNA or gDNA.

Only in-frame clones appear in the TCRdb table, and some are missing; sequencing was by immunoSEQ multiplex PCR. The table has some 380,000 clones, 90% seen once; the top ten hold 6.5% to 7%. CDR1 LNHDA and CDR2 SQIVND come from the germline V gene (reference sequence). CDR3 size: 14 residues. The trim removed 5 bases at V and 7 bases at J, leaving 2 bases unmatched. This clonotype originated in a young man with active or convalescent COVID-19. Sample: peripheral blood. The chain is built from TRBV19 and TRBJ1-6; 10 nucleotides match TRBD1. The CDR3 bases are TGTGCCAGTAGTTGGGGACAGGGGAATTCACCCCTCCACTTT. Translated: CASSWGQGNSPLHF.